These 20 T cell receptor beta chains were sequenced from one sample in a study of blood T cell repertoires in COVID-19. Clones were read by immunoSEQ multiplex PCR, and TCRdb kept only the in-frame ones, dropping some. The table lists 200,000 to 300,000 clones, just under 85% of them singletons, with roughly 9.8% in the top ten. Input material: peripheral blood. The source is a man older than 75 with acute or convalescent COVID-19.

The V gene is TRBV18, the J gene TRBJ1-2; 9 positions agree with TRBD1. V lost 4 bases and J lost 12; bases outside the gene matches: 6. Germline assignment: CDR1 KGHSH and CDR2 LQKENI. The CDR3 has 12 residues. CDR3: CASSRDRVINTF. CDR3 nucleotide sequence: TGTGCCAGCTCACGGGACAGGGTAATAAACACCTTC.

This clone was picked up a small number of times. The chain's CDR3 is CASSLSVGTGEGYTF. The CDR3 DNA reads TGTGCCAGCAGCTTATCAGTCGGGACAGGCGAGGGCTACACCTTC. This rearrangement joins TRBV7-9 to TRBJ1-2; 8 bases align to TRBD1. The V gene's germline CDR1 is SEHNR and CDR2 FQNEAQ (reference sequence). The CDR3 runs to 15 residues. Trimming removed 2 bases from V and 8 bases from J; junction bases left unmatched: 10.

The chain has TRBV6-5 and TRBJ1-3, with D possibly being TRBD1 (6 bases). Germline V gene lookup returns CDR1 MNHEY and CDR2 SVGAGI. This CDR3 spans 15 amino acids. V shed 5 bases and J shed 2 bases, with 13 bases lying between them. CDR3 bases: TGTGCCAGCAGTAGGGATGGGGGCCCTGGAAACACCATATATTTT. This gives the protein CASSRDGGPGNTIYF.

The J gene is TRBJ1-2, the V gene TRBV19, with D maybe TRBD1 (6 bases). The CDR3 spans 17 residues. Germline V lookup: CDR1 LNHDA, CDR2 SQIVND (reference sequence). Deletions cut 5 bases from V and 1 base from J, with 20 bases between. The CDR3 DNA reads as TGTGCCAGTAGTGCCACTGGGGGCCGAACTTTTAACTATGGCTACACCTTC. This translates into CASSATGGRTFNYGYTF. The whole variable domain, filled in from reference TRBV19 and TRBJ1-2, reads DGGITQSPKYLFRKEGQNVTLSCEQNLNHDAMYWYRQDPGQGLRLIYYSQIVNDFQKGDIAEGYSVSREKKESFPLTVTSAQKNPTAFYLCASSATGGRTFNYGYTFGSGTRLTVV.

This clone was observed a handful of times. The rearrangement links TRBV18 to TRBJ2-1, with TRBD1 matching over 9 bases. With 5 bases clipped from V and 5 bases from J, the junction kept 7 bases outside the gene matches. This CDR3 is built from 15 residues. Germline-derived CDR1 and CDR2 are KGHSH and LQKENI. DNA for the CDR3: TGTGCCAGCTCATTACAGGGGGCGCGTAACAATGAGCAGTTCTTC. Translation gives CASSLQGARNNEQFF.

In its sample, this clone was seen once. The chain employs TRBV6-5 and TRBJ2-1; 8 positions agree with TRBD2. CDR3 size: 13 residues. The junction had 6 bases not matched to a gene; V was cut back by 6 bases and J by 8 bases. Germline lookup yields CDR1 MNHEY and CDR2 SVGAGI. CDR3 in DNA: TGTGCCAGCAGGAACGGGGGGGCATATGAGCAGTTCTTC. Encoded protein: CASRNGGAYEQFF.

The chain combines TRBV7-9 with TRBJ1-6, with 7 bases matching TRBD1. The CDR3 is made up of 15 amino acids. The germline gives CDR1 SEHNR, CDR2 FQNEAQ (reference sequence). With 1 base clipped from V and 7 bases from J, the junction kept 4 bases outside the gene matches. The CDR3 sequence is CASSLEGTENSPLHF. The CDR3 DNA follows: TGTGCCAGCAGCTTAGAAGGGACAGAGAATTCACCCCTCCACTTT.

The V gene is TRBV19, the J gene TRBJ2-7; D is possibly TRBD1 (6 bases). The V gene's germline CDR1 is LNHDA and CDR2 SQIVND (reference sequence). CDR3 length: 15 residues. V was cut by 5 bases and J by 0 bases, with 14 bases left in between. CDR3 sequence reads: CASSWDILSSYEQYF. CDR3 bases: TGTGCCAGTAGTTGGGACATACTTAGCTCCTACGAGCAGTACTTC.

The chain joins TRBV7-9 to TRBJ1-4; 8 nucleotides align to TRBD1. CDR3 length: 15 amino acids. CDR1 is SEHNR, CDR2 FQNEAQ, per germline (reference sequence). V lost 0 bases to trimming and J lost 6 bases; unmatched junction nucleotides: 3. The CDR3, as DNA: TGTGCCAGCAGCTTAGCGGCGACAGGGGATGAAAAACTGTTTTTT. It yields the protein CASSLAATGDEKLFF.

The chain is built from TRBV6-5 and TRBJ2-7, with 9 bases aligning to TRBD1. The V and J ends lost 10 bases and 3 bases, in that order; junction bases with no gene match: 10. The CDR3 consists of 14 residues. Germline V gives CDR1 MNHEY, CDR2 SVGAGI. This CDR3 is CATRRGQGGYEQYF. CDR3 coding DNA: TGTGCCACCAGGAGGGGACAGGGTGGCTACGAGCAGTACTTC.

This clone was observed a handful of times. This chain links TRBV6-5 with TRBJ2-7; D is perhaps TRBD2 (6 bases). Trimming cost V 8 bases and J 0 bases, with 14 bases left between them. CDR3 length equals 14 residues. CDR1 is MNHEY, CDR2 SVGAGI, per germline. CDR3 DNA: TGTGCCAGCCGGGGACTTCTACTCTCCTACGAGCAGTACTTC. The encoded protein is CASRGLLLSYEQYF.

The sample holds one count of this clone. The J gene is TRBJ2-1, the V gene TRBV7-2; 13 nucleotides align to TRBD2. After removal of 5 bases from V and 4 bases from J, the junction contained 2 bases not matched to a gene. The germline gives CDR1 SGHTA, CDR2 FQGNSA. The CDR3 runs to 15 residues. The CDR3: CASSGLAGVYNEQFF. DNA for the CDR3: TGTGCCAGCAGCGGACTAGCGGGGGTATACAATGAGCAGTTCTTC. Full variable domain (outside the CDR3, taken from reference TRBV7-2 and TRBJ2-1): GAGVSQSPSNKVTEKGKDVELRCDPISGHTALYWYRQSLGQGLEFLIYFQGNSAPDKSGLPSDRFSAERTGGSVSTLTIQRTQQEDSAVYLCASSGLAGVYNEQFFGPGTRLTVL.

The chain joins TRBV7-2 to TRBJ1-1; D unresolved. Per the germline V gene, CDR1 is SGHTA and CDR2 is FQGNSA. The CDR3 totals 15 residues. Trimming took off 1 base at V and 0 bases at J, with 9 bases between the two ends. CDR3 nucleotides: TGTGCCAGCAGCTTAGGCGGGTTTCTGAACACTGAAGCTTTCTTT. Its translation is CASSLGGFLNTEAFF.

The CDR3 loop is CASSIDGTGFRNTEAFF. CDR3 in DNA: TGTGCCAGTAGTATAGATGGCACAGGATTCAGGAACACTGAAGCTTTCTTT. The rearrangement links TRBV19 to TRBJ1-1; perhaps TRBD1 as D (5 bases). Trimming shortened V by 0 bases and J by 1 base, and 15 bases separated the two germline ends. This CDR3 contains 17 residues. CDR1 is LNHDA and CDR2 is SQIVND in the germline V gene (reference sequence).

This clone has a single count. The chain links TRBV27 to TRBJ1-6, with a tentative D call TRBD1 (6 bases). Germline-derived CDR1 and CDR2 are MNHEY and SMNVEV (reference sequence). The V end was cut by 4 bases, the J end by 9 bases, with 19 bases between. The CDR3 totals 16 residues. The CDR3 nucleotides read TGTGCCAGCAGTTCGAGGGGGGGAGGACGAGGTTCACCCCTCCACTTT. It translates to CASSSRGGGRGSPLHF.

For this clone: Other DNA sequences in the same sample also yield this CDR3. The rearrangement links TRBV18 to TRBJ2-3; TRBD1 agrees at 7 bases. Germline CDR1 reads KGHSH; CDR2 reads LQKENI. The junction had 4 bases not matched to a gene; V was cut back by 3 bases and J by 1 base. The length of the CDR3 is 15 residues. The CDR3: CASSPLGTGTDTQYF. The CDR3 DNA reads TGTGCCAGCTCACCTTTAGGGACAGGCACAGATACGCAGTATTTT. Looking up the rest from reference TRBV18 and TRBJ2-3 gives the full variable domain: NAGVMQNPRHLVRRRGQEARLRCSPMKGHSHVYWYRQLPEEGLKFMVYLQKENIIDESGMPKERFSAEFPKEGPSILRIQQVVRGDSAAYFCASSPLGTGTDTQYFGPGTRLTVL.

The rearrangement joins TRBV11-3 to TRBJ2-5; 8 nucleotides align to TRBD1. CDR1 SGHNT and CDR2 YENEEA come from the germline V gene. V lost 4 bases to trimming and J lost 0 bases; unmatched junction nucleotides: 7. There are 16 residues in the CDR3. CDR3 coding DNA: TGTGCCAGCAGCTCTAGAGGGACAGGACACCAAGAGACCCAGTACTTC. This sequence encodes CASSSRGTGHQETQYF. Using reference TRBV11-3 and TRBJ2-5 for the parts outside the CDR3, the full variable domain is EAGVVQSPRYKIIEKKQPVAFWCNPISGHNTLYWYLQNLGQGPELLIRYENEEAVDDSQLPKDRFSAERLKGVDSTLKIQPAELGDSAVYLCASSSRGTGHQETQYFGPGTRLLVL.

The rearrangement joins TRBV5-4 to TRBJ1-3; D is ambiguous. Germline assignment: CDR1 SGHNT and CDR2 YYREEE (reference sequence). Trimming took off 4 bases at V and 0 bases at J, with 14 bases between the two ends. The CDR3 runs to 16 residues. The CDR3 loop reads CASSPSPQNSGNTIYF. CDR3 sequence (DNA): TGTGCCAGCAGCCCAAGCCCCCAAAACTCTGGAAACACCATATATTTT.

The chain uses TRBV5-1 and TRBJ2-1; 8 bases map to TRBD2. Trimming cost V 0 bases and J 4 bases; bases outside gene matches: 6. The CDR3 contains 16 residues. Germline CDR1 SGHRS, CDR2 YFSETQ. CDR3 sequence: CASSLGSGTRYNEQFF. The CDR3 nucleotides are TGCGCCAGCAGCTTGGGATCCGGGACTAGGTACAATGAGCAGTTCTTC.

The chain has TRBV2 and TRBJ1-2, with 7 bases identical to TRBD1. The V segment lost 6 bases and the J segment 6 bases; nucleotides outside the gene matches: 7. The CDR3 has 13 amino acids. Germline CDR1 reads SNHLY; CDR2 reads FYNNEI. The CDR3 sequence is CASRVQGNDGYTF. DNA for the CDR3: TGTGCCAGCAGAGTACAGGGGAACGATGGCTACACCTTC.